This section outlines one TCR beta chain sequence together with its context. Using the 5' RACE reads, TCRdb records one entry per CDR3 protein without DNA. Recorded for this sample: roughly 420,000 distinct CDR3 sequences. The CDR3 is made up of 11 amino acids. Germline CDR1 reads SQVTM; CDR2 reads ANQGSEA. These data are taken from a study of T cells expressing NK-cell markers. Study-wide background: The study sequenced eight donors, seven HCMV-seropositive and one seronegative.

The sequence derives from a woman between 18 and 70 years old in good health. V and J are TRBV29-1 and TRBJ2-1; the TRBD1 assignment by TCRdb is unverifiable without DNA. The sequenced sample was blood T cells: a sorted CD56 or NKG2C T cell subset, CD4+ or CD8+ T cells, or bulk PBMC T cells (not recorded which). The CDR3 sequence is CSQGGANEQFF.